This T cell receptor (beta chain) was retrieved from a study of beta chain features in type 1 diabetes. Overall study context: Examination covered 107,917,701 sorted cells spanning all samples. Study findings and constraints: Shortening of TCRB CDR3s, moderate but significant, appeared in all four CD4+ subsets of Type 1 diabetes patients.

Reverse transcribing all isolated RNA meant expressed TCRB transcripts were sequenced. The repertoire was sequenced with immunoSEQ multiplex PCR; TCRdb's copy has only in-frame clones and lacks some. The sample shows more than 130,000 clones, 6.9% of them seen only once. This clone was detected only a few times. Antigen unknown. This CDR3 has 18 residues. The trim removed 2 bases at V and 5 bases at J, leaving 16 bases unmatched. Germline assignment: CDR1 KGHSH and CDR2 LQKENI. The clonotype originates from a woman in her 30s in good health. Sequenced sample: central memory CD4+ T cells from blood. The chain employs TRBV18 and TRBJ1-2, with 8 bases matching TRBD1. This chain's CDR3 is CASSPNLGTGWVEYGYTF. The CDR3 bases are TGTGCCAGCTCACCAAACCTCGGGACAGGCTGGGTGGAGTATGGCTACACCTTC.